The clone carrying this T cell receptor (beta chain) was recorded at least ten times. Its antigen remains unknown. These data originate in a study of CD8 T cells in ankylosing spondylitis. The study, taken as a whole, reports: A number of the motif variants had already been described in reactive arthritis synovial fluid and blood. According to the report, clones linked to the disease were significantly enriched in matched synovial fluid samples taken from ankylosing spondylitis patients.

Construction of TCR beta libraries was performed using quantitative 5'-RACE with molecular barcodes. TCRdb re-called the 5' RACE reads through MiXCR, storing one row per CDR3 protein. The sample has fewer than 400,000 distinct CDR3 sequences, roughly 14% seen once. Trimming removed 2 bases at V and 7 bases at J, with 13 bases between. The CDR3 covers 14 residues. Per germline, CDR1 SGHKS and CDR2 YYEKEE (reference sequence). The chain combines TRBV5-5 with TRBJ1-5; weak D call: TRBD1 (5 bases). The receptor's source is a male donor with ankylosing spondylitis or in good health (not recorded which). Sample: blood, either unsorted or a sorted T cell fraction (not recorded which). CDR3 bases: TGTGCCAGCAGCTTTTACGGGGCTAGGCAGCCCCAGCATTTT. Its translation: CASSFYGARQPQHF.